This is a list of T cell receptor beta chains from one sample in a study of early T cells in non-severe SARS-CoV-2 infection. MiXCR was run by TCRdb on the 5' RACE reads, yielding one entry per CDR3 protein. The sample comprises roughly 29,000 distinct CDR3 sequences, 5% to 6.5% of which are singletons, and roughly 4.1% rests with the top ten. Sequenced: whole blood. These receptors all come from an adult who was a healthcare worker with PCR-confirmed SARS-CoV-2 infection or an uninfected control (not recorded which). CDR3s include the opening cysteine and the closing phenylalanine or tryptophan. D genes are given only for firm matches. Not every row has a clone size; where given, it reads once, few, many or a size class.

DNA: TGTGCCAGCAGCTTAAACAGGGCGGGGAACACTGAAGCTTTCTTT; CDR3: CASSLNRAGNTEAFF; V: TRBV13; size: many; D: .; J: TRBJ1-1
DNA: TGTGCCAGCAATAAGGATAGCACAGATACGCAGTATTTT; CDR3: CASNKDSTDTQYF; V: TRBV6-1; size: many; D: .; J: TRBJ2-3
DNA: TGTGCCAGCAGCTTAGTGGGCCCAGATACGCAGTATTTT; CDR3: CASSLVGPDTQYF; V: TRBV11-2; size: many; D: .; J: TRBJ2-3
DNA: TGTGCCAGCAGCGCGTTAGCGGGAGGGCGCGAGCAGTACTTC; CDR3: CASSALAGGREQYF; V: TRBV7-8; size: many; D: TRBD2; J: TRBJ2-7
DNA: TGTGCCAGCAGTGGGACAGGAGATCGCGATGAGCAGTTCTTC; CDR3: CASSGTGDRDEQFF; V: TRBV2; size: many; D: TRBD1; J: TRBJ2-1
DNA: TGTGCCAGCAGCTTAGTGTTCCGGCGACATAGCAATCAGCCCCAGCATTTT; CDR3: CASSLVFRRHSNQPQHF; V: TRBV11-2; size: many; D: .; J: TRBJ1-5
DNA: TGTGCCAGCTCCGTAAACACCGGGGAGCTGTTTTTT; CDR3: CASSVNTGELFF; V: TRBV18; size: many; D: .; J: TRBJ2-2
DNA: TGTGCCAGCTCACCAGGATCAGGGGGCGCGTATGGCTACACCTTC; CDR3: CASSPGSGGAYGYTF; V: TRBV18; size: .; D: TRBD1; J: TRBJ1-2
DNA: TGTGCCAGCAGCTTACATACCGATGGCTACACCTTC; CDR3: CASSLHTDGYTF; V: TRBV7-8; size: many; D: .; J: TRBJ1-2
DNA: TGTGCCAGCAGCTTAACTCCCGACAGGGCCTACGAGCAGTACTTC; CDR3: CASSLTPDRAYEQYF; V: TRBV7-2; size: many; D: TRBD1; J: TRBJ2-7
DNA: TGTGCCAGCAGTCCGGACAGGGGGGGAACAACTGAAGCTTTCTTT; CDR3: CASSPDRGGTTEAFF; V: TRBV2; size: few; D: TRBD1; J: TRBJ1-1
DNA: TGTGCCAGCAGCCAAGAGGGGGTGACTAGCGGCCGCGGGGAGCTGTTTTTT; CDR3: CASSQEGVTSGRGELFF; V: TRBV3-1; size: many; D: TRBD2; J: TRBJ2-2
DNA: TGTGCCACCAGTGGGGCTAGCGGGACCACTCCCTACAATGAGCAGTTCTTC; CDR3: CATSGASGTTPYNEQFF; V: TRBV24-1; size: many; D: TRBD2; J: TRBJ2-1
DNA: TGCAGCGTCAACGTGGGGACAGCCTCGAACACCATATATTTT; CDR3: CSVNVGTASNTIYF; V: TRBV29-1; size: many; D: TRBD1; J: TRBJ1-3
DNA: TGTGCCAGCAGTGAAGCGCCCCCCGGGGATACGCAGTATTTT; CDR3: CASSEAPPGDTQYF; V: TRBV6-1; size: many; D: .; J: TRBJ2-3
DNA: TGCAGTGCTCCTATGACAGGGATCGCTGGGGCCAACGTCCTGACTTTC; CDR3: CSAPMTGIAGANVLTF; V: TRBV20-1; size: .; D: TRBD1; J: TRBJ2-6
DNA: TGTGCCAGCCGCCCCCCTGCGGGCACAGATACGCAGTATTTT; CDR3: CASRPPAGTDTQYF; V: TRBV27; size: many; D: .; J: TRBJ2-3
DNA: TGCAGCGTAAAAAAGGGGGGAGAGACCCAGTACTTC; CDR3: CSVKKGGETQYF; V: TRBV29-1; size: few; D: .; J: TRBJ2-5
DNA: TGTGCCAGCAGCTTAGGGCAGGGAGGCGATGGCTACACCTTC; CDR3: CASSLGQGGDGYTF; V: TRBV7-9; size: few; D: .; J: TRBJ1-2
DNA: TGTGCCAGCAGCTTATCGACGGGAGCTCCGGACGAGCAGTACTTC; CDR3: CASSLSTGAPDEQYF; V: TRBV7-2; size: few; D: .; J: TRBJ2-7
DNA: TGCGCCAGCAGCTTCGGGACAGAAACGAATGAGCAGTTCTTC; CDR3: CASSFGTETNEQFF; V: TRBV5-1; size: many; D: TRBD1; J: TRBJ2-1
DNA: TGTGCCAGCAGAACGGGACAGGGACACACCATATATTTT; CDR3: CASRTGQGHTIYF; V: TRBV6-5; size: many; D: TRBD1; J: TRBJ1-3
DNA: TGCAGTGCTAGAATCAGGGTTGCGGACACTGAAGCTTTCTTT; CDR3: CSARIRVADTEAFF; V: TRBV20-1; size: many; D: .; J: TRBJ1-1
DNA: TGTGCCAGCAGTAACGGACACAGGCCAGCTTTCTTT; CDR3: CASSNGHRPAFF; V: TRBV6-5; size: .; D: .; J: TRBJ1-1
DNA: TGCAGTGCTAGACTAGCGGGAGTTGAGACCCAGTACTTC; CDR3: CSARLAGVETQYF; V: TRBV20-1; size: many; D: TRBD2; J: TRBJ2-5
DNA: TGTGCCAGCAGCTCAACAGCAACCCAAGAGACCCAGTACTTC; CDR3: CASSSTATQETQYF; V: TRBV7-9; size: many; D: .; J: TRBJ2-5
DNA: TGCGCCAGCAGCCAAGATGCACTGATAAATGAAAAACTGTTTTTT; CDR3: CASSQDALINEKLFF; V: TRBV4-1; size: many; D: .; J: TRBJ1-4
DNA: TGTGCCAGCAGCACGGGACAGGCGATCAATCAGCCCCAGCATTTT; CDR3: CASSTGQAINQPQHF; V: TRBV28; size: many; D: TRBD1; J: TRBJ1-5
DNA: TGTGCCAGTAGTCCCGACGGGGGCAATCAGCCCCAGCATTTT; CDR3: CASSPDGGNQPQHF; V: TRBV19; size: .; D: .; J: TRBJ1-5
DNA: TGCAGTGCTATAGTCCGGCCAGGCGCTAACTATGGCTACACCTTC; CDR3: CSAIVRPGANYGYTF; V: TRBV20-1; size: once; D: .; J: TRBJ1-2
DNA: TGTGCCAGCAGCTGGGGACAGAAGAACTATGGCTACACCTTC; CDR3: CASSWGQKNYGYTF; V: TRBV5-4; size: many; D: TRBD1; J: TRBJ1-2
DNA: TGTGCCAGCAGAAAGGCCTATAATGAAAAACTGTTTTTT; CDR3: CASRKAYNEKLFF; V: TRBV9; size: .; D: .; J: TRBJ1-4
DNA: TGCAGCGTTGGGAGGCGAGAACCTAGCACAGATACGCAGTATTTT; CDR3: CSVGRREPSTDTQYF; V: TRBV29-1; size: many; D: .; J: TRBJ2-3
DNA: TGTGCCAGCAGCTTAGGGTCAGGGGGTGAGTACGAGCAGTACTTC; CDR3: CASSLGSGGEYEQYF; V: TRBV7-6; size: many; D: TRBD1; J: TRBJ2-7
DNA: TGTGCCAGCAGTTTTTCGGGGGGCGCGTCTTCCTACGAGCAGTACTTC; CDR3: CASSFSGGASSYEQYF; V: TRBV28; size: many; D: .; J: TRBJ2-7
DNA: TGTGCCAGCAGCCAAGATGGGGGGAGACAGCTGAGATACGAGCAGTACTTC; CDR3: CASSQDGGRQLRYEQYF; V: TRBV3-1; size: many; D: .; J: TRBJ2-7
DNA: TGTGCCAGCAGCCCCCCGGCTGGGTTGTTGACCGGGGAGCTGTTTTTT; CDR3: CASSPPAGLLTGELFF; V: TRBV7-8; size: few; D: .; J: TRBJ2-2
DNA: TGCGCCAGCAGGGCCCCAGCAAACACCGGGGAGCTGTTTTTT; CDR3: CASRAPANTGELFF; V: TRBV4-3; size: many; D: .; J: TRBJ2-2
DNA: TGTGCCAGCAGCCCGCGACAGTATGACACCGGGGAGCTGTTTTTT; CDR3: CASSPRQYDTGELFF; V: TRBV7-7; size: many; D: .; J: TRBJ2-2
DNA: TGTGCCAGCTCACCAACAGGGGTGGAAAAACTGTTTTTT; CDR3: CASSPTGVEKLFF; V: TRBV18; size: many; D: TRBD1; J: TRBJ1-4
DNA: TGCACGGCGGAGGCAACAGTGGACACTGAAGCTTTCTTT; CDR3: CTAEATVDTEAFF; V: TRBV29-1; size: few; D: .; J: TRBJ1-1
DNA: TGTGCCAGCAGCGGTGGGGCAGGTTTAGATACGCAGTATTTT; CDR3: CASSGGAGLDTQYF; V: TRBV9; size: few; D: .; J: TRBJ2-3
DNA: TGCAGTGCTAGACGAGCGGGAGGGCCAGGAGTAAGAGAGACCCAGTACTTC; CDR3: CSARRAGGPGVRETQYF; V: TRBV20-1; size: many; D: TRBD2; J: TRBJ2-5
DNA: TGTGCCAGCAGTTGGGCTCCGGCGTTACTTACTGAAGCTTTCTTT; CDR3: CASSWAPALLTEAFF; V: TRBV7-9; size: few; D: .; J: TRBJ1-1
DNA: TGTGCCAGCAGCCACGGGGAACAGAACACCGGGGAGCTGTTTTTT; CDR3: CASSHGEQNTGELFF; V: TRBV6-6; size: .; D: .; J: TRBJ2-2
DNA: TGTGCCAGCAGCTTAGTGTCGGGACAGATATCCAATCAGCCCCAGCATTTT; CDR3: CASSLVSGQISNQPQHF; V: TRBV7-2; size: many; D: TRBD1; J: TRBJ1-5
DNA: TGTGCCAGCTCAACCGGGACACTGAAGAGCTCTGGGGCCAACGTCCTGACTTTC; CDR3: CASSTGTLKSSGANVLTF; V: TRBV18; size: many; D: .; J: TRBJ2-6
DNA: TGTGCCAGCAGCTTAGTCGGTAGGGTTCCCAGCACTGAAGCTTTCTTT; CDR3: CASSLVGRVPSTEAFF; V: TRBV7-9; size: few; D: .; J: TRBJ1-1
DNA: TGTGCCAGCAGCCAAGTACGCCATCAATTTGCGGGGTTGCAAGAGACCCAGTACTTC; CDR3: CASSQVRHQFAGLQETQYF; V: TRBV3-2; size: many; D: .; J: TRBJ2-5
DNA: TGCAGTGCTAGAGTCGGGAATGAGCAGTTCTTC; CDR3: CSARVGNEQFF; V: TRBV20-1; size: medium-sized; D: .; J: TRBJ2-1
DNA: TGTGCCAGCAGTTTTACAGGGCGGACTGAAGCTTTCTTT; CDR3: CASSFTGRTEAFF; V: TRBV27; size: many; D: .; J: TRBJ1-1
DNA: TGCAGCGTTGAAGTTCCAGGGAGTGTCAGGGGCTACACCTTC; CDR3: CSVEVPGSVRGYTF; V: TRBV29-1; size: many; D: .; J: TRBJ1-2
DNA: TGTGCCAGCAGCTTCCGGGACAGGGCACGCACAGATACGCAGTATTTT; CDR3: CASSFRDRARTDTQYF; V: TRBV9; size: .; D: TRBD1; J: TRBJ2-3
DNA: TGTGCCAGCAGTTTAATGGGAGTTGACTATGGCTACACCTTC; CDR3: CASSLMGVDYGYTF; V: TRBV28; size: medium-sized; D: .; J: TRBJ1-2
DNA: TGCGCCAGCCACGGGGAGACCCAGTACTTC; CDR3: CASHGETQYF; V: TRBV5-1; size: .; D: .; J: TRBJ2-5
DNA: TGCAGTGCTAGAAGCAGGATTAATGAAAAACTGTTTTTT; CDR3: CSARSRINEKLFF; V: TRBV20-1; size: many; D: .; J: TRBJ1-4
DNA: TGCAGTGCTAGACCCCCGGGACTAGCGGGAGATCTGGTTGAGCAGTTCTTC; CDR3: CSARPPGLAGDLVEQFF; V: TRBV20-1; size: many; D: TRBD2; J: TRBJ2-1
DNA: TGTGCCAGCAGTAGGACAGAGGTTGAGCAGTTCTTC; CDR3: CASSRTEVEQFF; V: TRBV7-9; size: many; D: .; J: TRBJ2-1
DNA: TGCGCCAGCAGCCGCACCACCTCCAGGGGGCTTACGGGCTACACCTTC; CDR3: CASSRTTSRGLTGYTF; V: TRBV4-1; size: many; D: TRBD1; J: TRBJ1-2
DNA: TGCGCCAGCAGCTTGGCCGCGGCTAGCGGGCCCACCAATGAGCAGTTCTTC; CDR3: CASSLAAASGPTNEQFF; V: TRBV5-1; size: many; D: TRBD2; J: TRBJ2-1